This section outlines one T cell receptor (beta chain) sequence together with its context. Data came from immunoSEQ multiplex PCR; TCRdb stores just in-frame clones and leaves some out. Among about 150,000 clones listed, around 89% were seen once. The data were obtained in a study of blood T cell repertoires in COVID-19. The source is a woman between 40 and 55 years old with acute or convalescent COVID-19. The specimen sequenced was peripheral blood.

The CDR3 here is CASTGPGNTIYF. The CDR3 DNA is TGTGCCAGTACAGGGCCTGGAAACACCATATATTTT. The chain employs TRBV25-1 and TRBJ1-3, with D maybe TRBD1 (6 bases). The CDR3 sequence is 12 residues long. CDR1 and CDR2 from the germline V gene are MGHDK and SYGVNS. Trimming pared 9 bases from V and 2 bases from J, leaving 8 bases between.